Listed below are T cell receptor beta chains from one sample, sequenced in a study of CD4 and CD8 cells across lung adenocarcinoma regions. TCRdb reprocessed the PCR reads with MiXCR, giving one entry per CDR3 protein. The top ten clones hold less than 20% of a sample with 10,000 to 11,000 distinct CDR3 sequences, about 55% of them seen once. Input material: CD4+ T cells from the center of a lung tumor. The receptors come from a male donor with lung adenocarcinoma. The CD4 and CD8 labels of this study may be unreliable. The CDR3 runs from the conserved cysteine through the conserved F or W. Each record gives: D gene, J gene, V gene, clone size, CDR3 protein, CDR3 DNA. A D gene is named only where the DNA matches it firmly. A row's size may be missing; if present it is once, few, many or a size class.

TRBD1 | TRBJ2-3 | TRBV6-4 | NA | CASSDSKGGKETQYF | TGTGCCAGCAGTGACTCCAAAGGGGGCAAAGAGACGCAGTATTTT
NA | TRBJ1-1 | TRBV6-1 | few | CASRVRRRNTEAFF | TGTGCCAGCAGAGTTCGTAGACGGAACACTGAAGCTTTCTTT
NA | TRBJ1-1 | TRBV27 | NA | CATLPRAVQIQGTEAFF | TGTGCCACCCTCCCTCGGGCGGTACAAATTCAAGGAACTGAAGCTTTCTTT
NA | TRBJ2-2 | TRBV6-1 | NA | CASRRSPMAGWIRNTGELFF | TGTGCCAGCAGACGATCCCCTATGGCGGGGTGGATTAGGAACACCGGGGAGCTGTTTTTT
TRBD2 | TRBJ2-5 | TRBV11-3 | many | CASSRGTSTEETQYF | TGTGCCAGCAGCCGGGGGACTAGCACTGAGGAGACCCAGTACTTC
TRBD2 | TRBJ2-1 | TRBV6-1 | NA | CASNSPGLAGNNEQFF | TGTGCCAGCAACTCACCGGGACTAGCGGGAAACAATGAGCAGTTCTTC
TRBD1 | TRBJ2-7 | TRBV6-1 | NA | CASSTGTGGGEQYF | TGTGCCAGCAGTACCGGGACAGGGGGCGGCGAGCAGTACTTC
TRBD1 | TRBJ1-1 | TRBV27 | many | CASSQFQGAANTEAFF | TGTGCCAGCAGTCAATTCCAGGGGGCTGCGAACACTGAAGCTTTCTTT
TRBD2 | TRBJ2-5 | TRBV27 | few | CAGGPGGGDQETQYF | TGTGCCGGGGGCCCCGGGGGGGGCGACCAAGAGACCCAGTACTTC
TRBD1 | TRBJ2-7 | TRBV30 | NA | CAWSWGQGLTNEQYF | TGTGCCTGGAGTTGGGGACAGGGGCTAACTAACGAGCAGTACTTC
TRBD2 | TRBJ2-3 | TRBV5-1 | many | CASSLAYKGGGTDTQYF | TGCGCCAGCAGCTTGGCCTATAAGGGAGGGGGCACAGATACGCAGTATTTT
TRBD2 | TRBJ2-1 | TRBV25-1 | few | CASSDRTGLAVSSYNEQFF | TGTGCCAGCAGTGACAGGACCGGACTAGCGGTTAGCTCCTACAATGAGCAGTTCTTC
NA | TRBJ2-5 | TRBV6-1 | few | CASSEANPGPETQYF | TGTGCCAGCAGTGAAGCGAACCCGGGGCCTGAGACCCAGTACTTC
NA | TRBJ2-3 | TRBV6-1 | NA | CASREAGRDPDTQYF | TGTGCCAGCAGGGAGGCGGGCCGGGACCCAGATACCCAGTATTTT
NA | TRBJ2-2 | TRBV10-1 | NA | CASGPNTGELFF | TGCGCCAGCGGGCCGAACACCGGGGAGCTGTTTTTT
TRBD1 | TRBJ2-3 | TRBV29-1 | NA | CSARTTGASSTDTQYF | TGCAGCGCCCGAACCACAGGGGCCTCTAGTACAGATACGCAGTATTTT
TRBD1 | TRBJ2-3 | TRBV7-2 | NA | CASSISGTGVVYEQYF | TGTGCCAGCAGCATCTCCGGGACAGGGGTGGTATATGAGCAGTATTTT
NA | TRBJ1-6 | TRBV7-6 | NA | CASSLGVGPGSPLHF | TGTGCCAGCAGCTTAGGAGTAGGGCCGGGTTCACCCCTCCACTTT
NA | TRBJ2-3 | TRBV6-1 | NA | CASSPQAGSTGTQYF | TGTGCCAGCAGTCCCCAGGCCGGAAGCACAGGGACGCAGTATTTT
TRBD1 | TRBJ1-6 | TRBV4-2 | few | CASSPTLSRGRRNSPLHF | TGTGCCAGCAGCCCTACCCTTTCCAGGGGGCGCCGGAATTCACCCCTCCACTTT
TRBD2 | TRBJ2-3 | TRBV6-5 | NA | CASSSTGGAGGRRQDTQYF | TGTGCCAGCAGTTCCACCGGAGGAGCGGGGGGCCGACGCCAAGATACGCAGTACTTT
TRBD1 | TRBJ1-1 | TRBV6-1 | NA | CASSLDRAAFF | TGTGCCAGCAGCTTGGACAGGGCAGCTTTCTTT
TRBD1 | TRBJ2-1 | TRBV7-7 | medium-sized | CASSLRAGGMYEQFF | TGTGCCAGCAGCTTAAGGGCAGGGGGTATGTATGAGCAGTTCTTC
NA | TRBJ2-1 | TRBV6-1 | medium-sized | CASSEVISDYNEQFF | TGTGCCAGCAGTGAAGTTATTAGCGATTACAATGAGCAGTTCTTC
NA | TRBJ2-2 | TRBV6-1 | medium-sized | CASSEGAGWTGELFF | TGTGCCAGCAGTGAGGGCGCGGGTTGGACCGGGGAGCTGTTTTTT
NA | TRBJ2-1 | TRBV20-1 | NA | CSARILEDEQFF | TGCAGTGCTAGAATCCTTGAAGATGAGCAGTTCTTC
TRBD2 | TRBJ2-3 | TRBV6-1 | NA | CASSETSREQDTQYF | TGTGCCAGCAGTGAGACTAGCCGGGAGCAAGATACCCAGTATTTC
TRBD1 | TRBJ1-1 | TRBV6-5 | many | CASSYSWTGKGMNTEAFF | TGTGCCAGCAGTTACTCTTGGACAGGGAAAGGGATGAACACTGAAGCTTTCTTT
NA | TRBJ2-1 | TRBV6-1 | NA | CASIGGNLGNEQFF | TGTGCCAGCATTGGAGGGAACTTAGGCAATGAGCAGTTCTTC
TRBD2 | TRBJ2-1 | TRBV6-1 | medium-sized | CASRGLAGVTYNEQFF | TGTGCCAGCAGGGGACTAGCGGGAGTAACCTACAATGAGCAGTTCTTC
NA | TRBJ2-5 | TRBV6-2/TRBV6-3 | medium-sized | CASSLDNIEETQYF | TGTGCCAGCAGTCTCGACAATATAGAAGAGACCCAGTACTTC
NA | TRBJ2-7 | TRBV6-1 | NA | CASSRGLGGSYEQYF | TGTGCCAGCAGTAGGGGGTTAGGGGGCTCCTACGAGCAGTACTTC
TRBD2 | TRBJ2-5 | TRBV27 | once | CASRPGLAGLQETQYF | TGTGCCAGCAGACCAGGACTAGCGGGCCTCCAAGAGACCCAGTACTTC
TRBD2 | TRBJ2-1 | TRBV6-1 | NA | CASSEEYLAGFNNEHFF | TGTGCCAGCAGTGAAGAGTACCTAGCGGGATTTAACAATGAGCATTTCTTC
NA | TRBJ1-2 | TRBV6-5 | medium-sized | CASSYSPGGIYGYTF | TGTGCCAGCAGTTACTCCCCCGGAGGAATCTATGGCTACACCTTC
NA | TRBJ2-3 | TRBV6-1 | NA | CASSEGGVRDKETQYF | TGTGCCAGCAGTGAAGGGGGGGTCAGGGACAAAGAGACGCAGTATTTT
NA | TRBJ2-4 | TRBV6-1 | NA | CASSRGTRGKDIQYF | TGTGCCAGCAGCCGGGGGACGCGTGGGAAAGACATTCAGTACTTC
TRBD2 | TRBJ2-5 | TRBV27 | NA | CASSLSSGGTETQYF | TGTGCCAGCAGTTTATCGTCGGGAGGCACAGAGACCCAGTACTTC
TRBD1 | TRBJ2-7 | TRBV6-2/TRBV6-3 | many | CASSGLSGTAARFYYEQYF | TGTGCCAGCAGTGGTCTATCCGGGACAGCCGCGAGATTCTACTACGAGCAGTACTTC
NA | TRBJ2-4 | TRBV6-1 | NA | CASWGLGAKNMQYF | NA
NA | TRBJ2-1 | TRBV6-1 | NA | CASNQGGKGYNEQFF | TGTGCCAGCAACCAAGGCGGGAAGGGGTACAATGAGCAGTTCTTC
TRBD2 | TRBJ2-3 | TRBV27 | NA | CASRATGLAGLSTKDTQYF | TGTGCCAGCAGAGCCACGGGGCTAGCGGGGCTGTCTACCAAAGACACGCAGTATTTC
TRBD2 | TRBJ2-3 | TRBV7-2 | many | CASSLISGGGTQYF | TGTGCCAGCAGCTTAATTAGCGGGGGAGGTACGCAGTATTTT
NA | TRBJ2-1 | TRBV27 | few | CASSLSLPNYNEQFF | TGTGCCAGCAGTTTGAGTCTACCCAACTACAATGAGCAGTTCTTC
NA | TRBJ2-3 | TRBV6-5 | NA | CASSYTGVGVTDTQYF | TGTGCCAGCAGTTATACGGGGGTGGGCGTCACAGATACTCAGTATTTC